These T cell receptor beta chains were read from a single sample in a study of T cells after yellow fever vaccination. MiXCR, run by TCRdb on the 5' RACE reads, gives a single entry per CDR3 protein. Of about 240,000 distinct CDR3 sequences listed, 6.9% are singletons. Sequencing was performed on CD4+ T cells sorted from PBMCs, taken 15 days after the yellow fever booster vaccination. The receptors derive from a man between 25 and 39 years old who received the YFV17D yellow fever vaccine. Both conserved end residues are part of each CDR3. D genes are given only for firm matches. The size of a clone is reported for some rows only, either as once, few or many, or as a class for expanded clones.

TRBJ2-7 | TRBV21-1 | NA | many | TGTGCCAGCCTTACAGGACCGATCTTGGTTTACGAGCAGTACTTC | CASLTGPILVYEQYF
TRBJ1-1 | TRBV5-1 | NA | NA | TGCGCCAGCAGCCAGGGGAGCACCTTAGTAATGAACACTGAAGCTTTCTTT | CASSQGSTLVMNTEAFF
TRBJ2-6 | TRBV20-1 | NA | NA | TGCAGTGCCAGAGGGACAGGGGCCAACGTCCTGACTTTC | CSARGTGANVLTF
TRBJ2-3 | TRBV12-3/TRBV12-4 | NA | many | TGTGCCAGCAGAGGGCTGACGAGGGGTACGCAGTATTTT | CASRGLTRGTQYF
TRBJ1-4 | TRBV21-1 | NA | once | TGTGCCAGCAGCGGGGGGGGACACGGGAATGAAAAACTGTTTTTT | CASSGGGHGNEKLFF
TRBJ1-1 | TRBV6-5 | NA | few | TGTGCCAGCAGTTACTCCGGCGGCGGGGCTGAAGCTTTCTTT | CASSYSGGGAEAFF
TRBJ2-7 | TRBV7-8 | TRBD1 | few | TGTGCCAGCAGCCACCGGGACAGGGACTCCTACGAGCAGTACTTC | CASSHRDRDSYEQYF
TRBJ1-1 | TRBV5-5 | TRBD1 | many | TGTGCCAGCAGCCAGGACAGGGTGAACACTGAAGCTTTCTTT | CASSQDRVNTEAFF
TRBJ2-3 | TRBV9 | NA | few | TGTGCCAGCAGCGCCCAAGTACAGGGCCGCAGATCAGATACGCAGTATTTT | CASSAQVQGRRSDTQYF
TRBJ2-1 | TRBV6-1 | TRBD2 | few | TGTGCCAGCAACGGAATGGCTAGCGGCTACAATGAGCAGTTCTTC | CASNGMASGYNEQFF
TRBJ2-7 | TRBV5-1 | NA | NA | TGCGCCAGCAGCTTGACCGGGAGTAGGTCCTACGAGCAGTACTTC | CASSLTGSRSYEQYF
TRBJ2-3 | TRBV7-3 | TRBD2 | many | TGTGCCAGCAGCCCCGGCCCGGGACTAGCGGGAGAGGGCCAGACAGATACGCAGTATTTT | CASSPGPGLAGEGQTDTQYF
TRBJ2-3 | TRBV20-1 | NA | many | TGCAGTGCTAGAGATCGGTGGGGCGGCACAGATACGCAGTATTTT | CSARDRWGGTDTQYF
TRBJ2-7 | TRBV20-1 | TRBD2 | NA | TGCAGTGCTAACTGGACTAGCGGAGACTACGAGCAGTACTTC | CSANWTSGDYEQYF
TRBJ2-2 | TRBV5-1 | NA | NA | TGCGCCAGCAGACGGGACGAGAACACCGGGGAGCTGTTTTTT | CASRRDENTGELFF
TRBJ1-1 | TRBV28 | NA | NA | TGTGCCAGCAGGCGGGGCGGGGGCCCTGAAGCTTTCTTT | CASRRGGGPEAFF
TRBJ2-1 | TRBV6-5 | NA | few | TGTGCCAGCAGTTACTCCCCGAGCACCTACAATGAGCAGTTCTTC | CASSYSPSTYNEQFF
TRBJ2-1 | TRBV3-1 | TRBD2 | many | TGTGCCAGCAGCCAAGCTAGCGGGGACTACAATGAGCAGTTCTTC | CASSQASGDYNEQFF
TRBJ2-7 | TRBV7-2 | NA | few | TGTGCCAGCAGCTTAGAAGGGACGGGGCGGTATGAGCAGTACTTC | CASSLEGTGRYEQYF
TRBJ2-1 | TRBV19 | TRBD2 | NA | TGTGCCAGTAGTGGTAATAGCGGGACTTCAGCGCAGTTCTTC | CASSGNSGTSAQFF
TRBJ1-1 | TRBV5-1 | TRBD1 | NA | TGCGCCAGCAGCTGGGGACAGGGAGACCGAGCTTTCTTT | CASSWGQGDRAFF
TRBJ2-7 | TRBV5-6 | NA | few | TGTGCCAGCAGCTCCCAGGGGCCGCTCTCCTACGAGCAGTACTTC | CASSSQGPLSYEQYF
TRBJ2-1 | TRBV28 | NA | NA | TGTGCCAGCAGACACGACTTACAAGCGGGTTACAATGAGCAGTTCTTC | CASRHDLQAGYNEQFF
TRBJ2-7 | TRBV28 | TRBD1 | few | TGTGCCAGCAGCCCGCTAGTCGGGACAGGGACGGCCGGCTACGAGCAGTACTTC | CASSPLVGTGTAGYEQYF
TRBJ2-1 | TRBV7-2 | NA | NA | TGTGCCAGCAGCTTGTTTATAGGTGAGCAGTTCTTC | CASSLFIGEQFF
TRBJ2-6 | TRBV6-2/TRBV6-3 | NA | many | TGTGCCAGCAGCCAGGGAGGAGGGGCCAACGTCCTGACTTTC | CASSQGGGANVLTF
TRBJ1-1 | TRBV10-2 | NA | NA | TGCGCCAGCAGTTTACGAGAGACTGAAGCTTTCTTT | CASSLRETEAFF
TRBJ2-5 | TRBV7-9 | NA | many | TGTGCCAGCAGCCCGGAGGCAGACCAAGAGACCCAGTACTTC | CASSPEADQETQYF
TRBJ2-5 | TRBV15 | NA | many | TGTGCCACCAGCAGAGCAGGAGCAGAGACCCAGTACTTC | CATSRAGAETQYF
TRBJ2-7 | TRBV29-1 | TRBD2 | many | TGCAGCGTTGAAGGCGGGGCACTAGCGGGAGACGAGCAGTACTTC | CSVEGGALAGDEQYF
TRBJ2-3 | TRBV10-3 | NA | NA | TGTGCCATCAGTGAGGCCCCCACAACGCAGTATTTT | CAISEAPTTQYF
TRBJ1-4 | TRBV6-1 | TRBD1 | NA | TGTGCCAGCAGTGGTCGGGACAGAGATAATGAAAAACTGTTTTTT | CASSGRDRDNEKLFF
TRBJ2-7 | TRBV20-1 | NA | many | TGCAGTGCTAGAGATCCGACATCCTATACCTACGAGCAGTACTTC | CSARDPTSYTYEQYF
TRBJ2-1 | TRBV5-1 | TRBD2 | few | TGCGCCAGCAGCCCCGGACTAGCGGCGATCTACAATGAGCAGTTCTTC | CASSPGLAAIYNEQFF
TRBJ1-1 | TRBV5-1 | NA | many | TGCGCCAGCAGCCCGGGGTGGGGAGACACTGAAGCTTTCTTT | CASSPGWGDTEAFF
TRBJ1-4 | TRBV12-3/TRBV12-4 | NA | NA | TGTGCCAGCAGTTTGGGGGGGGCGAGTTTGGAAAAACTGTTTTTT | CASSLGGASLEKLFF
TRBJ2-1 | TRBV6-5 | TRBD2 | NA | TGTGCCAGCCGCTGGACGGAAACTAGCGTATTGTACAATGAGCAGTTCTTC | CASRWTETSVLYNEQFF
TRBJ2-7 | TRBV6-1 | NA | many | TGTGCCAGCAGCTCAACCGGGACCAAATCCTACGAGCAGTACTTC | CASSSTGTKSYEQYF
TRBJ2-7 | TRBV18 | NA | many | TGTGCCAGCTCACCACCAAGGGGTGGGGAGCAGTACTTC | CASSPPRGGEQYF
TRBJ2-7 | TRBV20-1 | TRBD2 | many | TGCAGTGCCCATTCGCGTAGCGGGAGTCTGTCCTACGAGCAGTACTTC | CSAHSRSGSLSYEQYF
TRBJ2-1 | TRBV5-1 | TRBD2 | NA | TGCGCCAGCAGCTTCGGGACTAGCGGGAGGGCCCTCATAGGTGAGCAGTTCTTC | CASSFGTSGRALIGEQFF
TRBJ2-3 | TRBV28 | NA | NA | TGTGCCAGCAGGGCGGAGAGCACAGATACGCAGTATTTT | CASRAESTDTQYF
TRBJ2-7 | TRBV5-1 | NA | few | TGCGCCAGCAGCTCGGGCACCCCTAGTCCCGAGCAGTACTTC | CASSSGTPSPEQYF
TRBJ1-2 | TRBV29-1 | NA | NA | TGCAGCGGGACAACTATGAGAGGCTACACCTTC | CSGTTMRGYTF
TRBJ2-1 | TRBV6-5 | TRBD2 | many | TGTGCCAGCAGTTACATGGGACTAGGGGGGAATGAGCAGTTCTTC | CASSYMGLGGNEQFF
TRBJ2-3 | TRBV20-1 | TRBD1 | NA | TGCAGTGCTGGCCAGGGGGCTCCAGATACGCAGTATTTT | CSAGQGAPDTQYF
TRBJ1-1 | TRBV19 | TRBD1 | NA | TGTGCCAGTAGTATGGGGACAGCCGACACTGAAGCTTTCTTT | CASSMGTADTEAFF
TRBJ2-1 | TRBV5-6 | NA | NA | TGTGCCAGCACCCTGGGAAGGGGCGATGAGCAGTTCTTC | CASTLGRGDEQFF
TRBJ2-5 | TRBV25-1 | NA | NA | TGTGCCAGCAGTGAATTTAGGGGCGTCGAAGAGACCCAGTACTTC | CASSEFRGVEETQYF
TRBJ2-1 | TRBV7-9 | TRBD2 | many | TGTGCCAGCAGCGGTCCCGGGACTAGCGGGAGTCATGAGCAGTTCTTC | CASSGPGTSGSHEQFF
TRBJ2-1 | TRBV7-9 | NA | NA | TGTGCCAGCAGCCCCAGTGAGGCTCAGTTCTTC | CASSPSEAQFF
TRBJ2-7 | TRBV19 | TRBD1 | NA | TGTGCCAGTAGCCACCGGGACAGTCCCTACGAGCAGTACTTC | CASSHRDSPYEQYF
TRBJ1-2 | TRBV7-9 | NA | few | TGTGCCAGCAGCTTTGACAGTTTTTATGGCTACACCTTC | CASSFDSFYGYTF
TRBJ2-5 | TRBV5-1 | TRBD1 | NA | TGCGCCAGCAGCTTGGAAACAGGGGGTGAGACCCAGTACTTC | CASSLETGGETQYF